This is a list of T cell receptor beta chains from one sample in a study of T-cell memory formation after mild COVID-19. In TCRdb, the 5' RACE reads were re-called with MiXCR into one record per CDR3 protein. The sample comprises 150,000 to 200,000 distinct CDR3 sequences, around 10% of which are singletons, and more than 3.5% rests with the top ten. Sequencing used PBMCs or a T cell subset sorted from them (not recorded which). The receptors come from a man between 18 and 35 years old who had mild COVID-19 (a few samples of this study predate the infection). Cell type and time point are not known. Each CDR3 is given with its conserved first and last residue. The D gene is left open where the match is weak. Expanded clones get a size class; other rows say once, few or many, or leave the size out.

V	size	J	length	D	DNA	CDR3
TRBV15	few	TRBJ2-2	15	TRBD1	TGTGCCACCAGCAGAGGGACAGGGGACCCCGGGGAGCTGTTTTTT	CATSRGTGDPGELFF
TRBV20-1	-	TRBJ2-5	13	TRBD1	TGCAGTGCTACGGGACAGGGGGCAGAGACCCAGTACTTC	CSATGQGAETQYF
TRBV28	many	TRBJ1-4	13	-	TGTGCCAGCAGTTCAGGGTTCCTTGAAAAACTGTTTTTT	CASSSGFLEKLFF
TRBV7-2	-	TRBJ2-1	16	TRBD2	TGTGCCAGCAGCTCCCCAGGACTCCGGGGGGGGAACGAGCAGTTCTTC	CASSSPGLRGGNEQFF
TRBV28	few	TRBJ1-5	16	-	TGTGCCAGCACCGTCGGTTCTGGGGGGAACGTTCAGCCCCAGCATTTT	CASTVGSGGNVQPQHF
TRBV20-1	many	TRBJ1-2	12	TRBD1	TGCAGTGCTCTAGACAGGGTAGATGGCTACACCTTC	CSALDRVDGYTF
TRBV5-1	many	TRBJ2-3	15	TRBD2	TGCGCCAGCAGCTTGAGCGGGGCTCGCACAGATACGCAGTATTTT	CASSLSGARTDTQYF
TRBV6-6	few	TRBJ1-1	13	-	TGTGCCAGCAGAATCGGGGCGGGGACTGAAGCTTTCTTT	CASRIGAGTEAFF
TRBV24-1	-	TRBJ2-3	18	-	TGTGCCACCAGTGATTTGGGTGGAGGGGGGGCAACGTCGGATACGCAGTATTTT	CATSDLGGGGATSDTQYF
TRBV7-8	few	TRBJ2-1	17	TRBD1	TGTGCCAGCAGCCGGACAGGGGGCGCGAGTCCCTACAATGAGCAGTTCTTC	CASSRTGGASPYNEQFF
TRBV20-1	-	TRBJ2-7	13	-	TGCAGTGCTGGGCGAGACACCACGTACGAGCAGTACTTC	CSAGRDTTYEQYF
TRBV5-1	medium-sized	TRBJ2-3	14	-	TGTGCCAGCAGCTTAGGACAGAGCACAGATACGCAGTATTTT	CASSLGQSTDTQYF
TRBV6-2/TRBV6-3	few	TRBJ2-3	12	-	TGTGCCAGCGGGGAGATCACAGATACGCAGTATTTT	CASGEITDTQYF
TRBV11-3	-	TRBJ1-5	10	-	TGTGCCAGCAGCCCGCAGCCCCAGCATTTT	CASSPQPQHF
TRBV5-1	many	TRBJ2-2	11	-	TGCGCCAGCATGCAGGGCCGGGAGCTGTTTTTT	CASMQGRELFF
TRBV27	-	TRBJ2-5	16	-	TGTGCCAGCAGTCCGATCACTTTCTCGTTGAGAGAGACCCAGTACTTC	CASSPITFSLRETQYF
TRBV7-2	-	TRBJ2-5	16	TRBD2	TGTGCCAGCAGCTTAGGAGTAGCTGGGGGGGGAGAGACCCAGTACTTC	CASSLGVAGGGETQYF
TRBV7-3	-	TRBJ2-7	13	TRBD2	TGTGCCAGCAGCTCCGGGACTAGCGGCCAAAGGTACTTC	CASSSGTSGQRYF
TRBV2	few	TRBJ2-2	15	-	TGTGCCAGCAGTCAAGGACTGCTTAACACCGGGGAGCTGTTTTTT	CASSQGLLNTGELFF
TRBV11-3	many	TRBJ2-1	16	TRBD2	TGTGCCAGCAGCTTAGTCGGCGGGGGGGCCGGCAATGAGCAGTTCTTC	CASSLVGGGAGNEQFF
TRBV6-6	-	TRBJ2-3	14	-	TGTGCCAGCAGCCTCACAGGGGAGGCAGATACGCAGTATTTT	CASSLTGEADTQYF
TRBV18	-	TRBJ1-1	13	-	TGTGCCAGCTCACGGGACAAGAACACTGAAGCTTTCTTT	CASSRDKNTEAFF
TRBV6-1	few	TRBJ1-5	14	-	TGTGCCAGCATCCTCTCGGACGGCAATCAGCCCCAGCATTTT	CASILSDGNQPQHF
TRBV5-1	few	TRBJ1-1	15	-	TGCGCCAGCAGCTACGAAGGGCAGGGCCGCACTGAAGCTTTCTTT	CASSYEGQGRTEAFF
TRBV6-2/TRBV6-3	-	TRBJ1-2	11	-	TGTTCCAGCAGCATCAGGGGCGGCTACACCTTC	CSSSIRGGYTF
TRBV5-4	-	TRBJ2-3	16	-	TGTGCCAGCAGCTTTAGGGAGTGGGGAAGCACAGATACGCAGTATTTT	CASSFREWGSTDTQYF
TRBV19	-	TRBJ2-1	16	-	TGTGCCAGTTATCCGACTGGTTTAAGCTCCTACAATGAGCAGTTCTTC	CASYPTGLSSYNEQFF
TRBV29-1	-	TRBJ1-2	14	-	TGCAGCGTTGAAGTGGGGCCTACTAACTATGGCTACACCTTC	CSVEVGPTNYGYTF
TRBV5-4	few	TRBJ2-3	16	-	TGTGCCAGCAGCTTGGGATTACAGCTGGAAACAGATACGCAGTATTTT	CASSLGLQLETDTQYF
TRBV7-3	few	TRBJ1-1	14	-	TGTGCCAGCCGTCTAGGTACAGGGCTGACTGAAGCTTTCTTT	CASRLGTGLTEAFF
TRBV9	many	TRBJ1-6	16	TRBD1	TGTGCCAGCAGCGACGGACAGGCCGTTTATAATTCACCCCTCCACTTT	CASSDGQAVYNSPLHF
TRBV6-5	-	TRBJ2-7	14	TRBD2	TGTGCCAGCAGCCGGCTAGCGGGGGGCGGCGAGCAGTACTTC	CASSRLAGGGEQYF
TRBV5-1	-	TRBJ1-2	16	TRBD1	TGCGCCAGCAGCTTGGGGGGGACAGGCGATTTTTCTGGCTACACCTTC	CASSLGGTGDFSGYTF
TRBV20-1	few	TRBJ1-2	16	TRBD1	TGCAGTGCTAGAGATCGGAGGACAGGGGGCTTGGATGGCTACACCTTC	CSARDRRTGGLDGYTF
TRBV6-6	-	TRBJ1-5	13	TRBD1	TGTGCCAGCAGACGACAGGGGTTTTGGGCCCAGCATTTT	CASRRQGFWAQHF
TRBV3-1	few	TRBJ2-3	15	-	TGTGCCAGCAGCCAAGAGTGGGGGCGCGGGGATACGCAGTATTTT	CASSQEWGRGDTQYF
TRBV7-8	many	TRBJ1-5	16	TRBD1	TGTGCCAGCAGCAGTGGAGGGGGCGGAAGCAATCAGCCCCAGCATTTT	CASSSGGGGSNQPQHF
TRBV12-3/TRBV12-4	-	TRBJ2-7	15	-	TGTGCCAGCAGCTGGCTGGGGGGCTCAACCTACGAGCAGTACTTC	CASSWLGGSTYEQYF
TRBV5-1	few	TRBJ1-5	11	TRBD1	TGCGCCAGCAGCTCGACAGGGCAGGGGGATTTT	CASSSTGQGDF
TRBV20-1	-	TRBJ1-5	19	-	TGCAGTGCTGGGATCCTACGGGACAACCTAATTGCTAGCAATCAGCCCCAGCATTTT	CSAGILRDNLIASNQPQHF
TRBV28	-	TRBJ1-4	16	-	TGTGCCAGCAGTTTGCGTACACCTTCCCAAAATGAAAAACTGTTTTTT	CASSLRTPSQNEKLFF